This TCR beta chain was sequenced for a study of blood T cell repertoires in COVID-19. Across the whole study: Sample material is recorded as cDNA or gDNA derived from T cells, B-cell-depleted T cells, or PBMCs.

Those who participated ranged in age from roughly 18 to 89 years and resided in 20 to 30 US areas. Cohort assignment relied on participant-reported clinical history. Recovered participants had two consecutive negative NP/OP PCR tests, healthcare professional clearance, or symptom resolution. The protocol was immunoSEQ multiplex PCR, while the TCRdb copy is restricted to in-frame clones and leaves out a portion. The data hold about 440,000 clones, with 90% observed a single time. Sequenced: PBMCs or T cells enriched from blood (not recorded which). The TCR comes from a man between 18 and 35 years old who had recovered from COVID-19.

The CDR3 region has the DNA TGTGCCAGCAGCGCCGACAGTGATTCCGGGGAGCTGTTTTTT. Translated: CASSADSDSGELFF. V is TRBV7-9 and J is TRBJ2-2; a weak D match, TRBD1 (5 bases). This CDR3 has 14 amino acids. Germline V gene lookup returns CDR1 SEHNR and CDR2 FQNEAQ (reference sequence). The V end was cut by 5 bases, the J end by 6 bases, with 13 bases between.